The 10 T cell receptor beta chains presented below share a single source sample, sequenced in a study of cytomegalovirus exposure and HLA in healthy donors. It was with 60 Vbeta and 13 Jbeta primers that the PCR ran. The data were produced by immunoSEQ multiplex PCR, yet TCRdb's version contains in-frame clones alone and is incomplete. The profile shows some 110,000 clones, about four fifths of them singletons. The sequenced material came from PBMCs. All receptors derive from a man aged 25-45 years in good health and CMV-seropositive.

V gene TRBV2 combines with J gene TRBJ2-4; D ambiguous. Germline lookup yields CDR1 SNHLY and CDR2 FYNNEI. This CDR3 comprises 13 residues. V shed 8 bases and J shed 1 base, with 9 bases lying between them. The CDR3 here is CASRGWAKNIQYF. CDR3 sequence (DNA): TGTGCCAGCCGCGGTTGGGCCAAAAACATTCAGTACTTC.

The CDR3 is CASSKGLAGGFQETQYF. The DNA for the CDR3 is TGTGCCAGTAGTAAGGGACTAGCGGGGGGATTCCAAGAGACCCAGTACTTC. The J gene is TRBJ2-5, the V gene TRBV19; 15 nucleotides match TRBD2. This CDR3 contains 17 residues. V was pared by 4 bases and J by 1 base, with 4 bases of the junction left unmatched. Germline lookup yields CDR1 LNHDA and CDR2 SQIVND (reference sequence).

A single count supports this clone. CDR3 sequence (DNA): TGCGCCAGCAGATCGGACAGCCTGAATCAGCCCCAGCATTTT. It translates to CASRSDSLNQPQHF. The chain combines TRBV10-2 with TRBJ1-5; D may be TRBD1 (6 bases). Germline-derived CDR1 and CDR2 are WSHSY and SAAADI. The V and J ends lost 6 bases and 4 bases respectively, with 13 bases between them. The CDR3 is made up of 14 amino acids.

The J gene is TRBJ2-3, the V gene TRBV6-1, with 8 bases aligning to TRBD1. CDR1 MNHNS and CDR2 SASEGT come from the germline V gene. Trimming took 5 bases from V and 6 from J; bases not matched to a gene: 10. The CDR3 is 15 amino acids. The CDR3 here is CASSPRDRPGDTQYF. The CDR3 nucleotides are TGTGCCAGCAGTCCCCGGGACAGGCCTGGGGATACGCAGTATTTT.

About this clone itself: The same CDR3 arises from other DNA sequences in this sample as well. The chain carries TRBV6-6 and TRBJ1-5; the match to TRBD1 covers 9 bases. This CDR3 is built from 13 residues. Germline V CDR1 and CDR2: MNHNY, SVGAGI (reference sequence). V lost 6 bases and J lost 7; bases outside the gene matches: 4. The CDR3 DNA reads as TGTGCCAGCAGGGAACAGGGGGCACAGCCCCAGCATTTT. Its protein product is CASREQGAQPQHF.

This rearrangement joins TRBV11-1 to TRBJ1-1, with TRBD1 matching over 12 bases. This CDR3 has 16 amino acids. Germline V CDR1 and CDR2: SGHAT, FQDESV (reference sequence). V was clipped by 8 bases and J by 3 bases; unmatched bases: 10. This CDR3 reads CASGRDRGHMDTEAFF. The CDR3 DNA follows: TGTGCCAGCGGCCGGGACAGGGGGCACATGGACACTGAAGCTTTCTTT.

This chain connects TRBV5-5 to TRBJ2-1; 10 bases are shared with TRBD2. The CDR3 covers 16 residues. Germline V gene sequence: CDR1 SGHKS, CDR2 YYEKEE (reference sequence). V lost 4 bases to trimming and J lost 6 bases; unmatched junction nucleotides: 10. CDR3 sequence (DNA): TGTGCCAGCAGCCGTGATAGCGGGAGGCCCCTCAATGAGCAGTTCTTC. This translates into CASSRDSGRPLNEQFF.

V usage is TRBV19 and J usage is TRBJ2-2; D is ambiguous. The CDR3 is 13 residues long. Germline assignment: CDR1 LNHDA and CDR2 SQIVND (reference sequence). V lost 7 bases and J lost 4, with 10 bases in between. CDR3: CASTWAATGELFF. In nucleotides, the CDR3 is TGTGCCAGTACATGGGCAGCCACCGGGGAGCTGTTTTTT. Full variable domain (rest looked up from reference TRBV19 and TRBJ2-2): DGGITQSPKYLFRKEGQNVTLSCEQNLNHDAMYWYRQDPGQGLRLIYYSQIVNDFQKGDIAEGYSVSREKKESFPLTVTSAQKNPTAFYLCASTWAATGELFFGEGSRLTVL.

Only a few counts were recorded for this clone. The chain joins TRBV27 to TRBJ1-6, with a weak D call TRBD1 (6 bases). V gave up 5 bases and J gave up 15 bases, with 14 bases separating them. Germline CDR1 is MNHEY and CDR2 is SMNVEV (reference sequence). CDR3 length: 12 amino acids. This CDR3 reads CASSHIQGLLHF. For the CDR3, the DNA is TGTGCCAGCAGTCATATACAGGGTCTCCTCCACTTT.

This chain links TRBV9 with TRBJ2-1; D may be TRBD2 (6 bases). The CDR3 totals 15 residues. Germline-derived CDR1 and CDR2 are SGDLS and YYNGEE. Trimming stripped 4 bases from V and 6 bases from J, with 17 bases between. The DNA of the CDR3 is TGTGCCAGCAGCCCCCGACTAGTAGTGGTCAATGAGCAGTTCTTC. This codes for CASSPRLVVVNEQFF.